This T cell receptor (beta chain) was identified during a study of CD8 T cells in ankylosing spondylitis. Findings and caveats of the study: CD8+ cells made up the disease-linked clones, which were relatively rare in peripheral blood. Significantly higher representation of disease-linked clones was reported for matched ankylosing spondylitis synovial fluid.

CDR3 length: 19 residues. Germline V lookup: CDR1 SGHRS, CDR2 YFSETQ. The V and J ends lost 3 bases and 0 bases respectively, with 22 bases between them. Quantitative molecular-barcoded 5'-RACE generated the TCR beta libraries. One entry per CDR3 protein results from TCRdb running MiXCR on the 5' RACE reads. This table holds tens of thousands of distinct CDR3 sequences, around 25% found once. Details on this clonotype: No antigen is known for it.

The sequence came from a male donor with ankylosing spondylitis or in good health (not recorded which). The chain joins TRBV5-1 to TRBJ2-4; D remains ambiguous. Sequencing was done on a sample of blood, either unsorted or a sorted T cell fraction (not recorded which). CDR3 sequence (DNA): TGCGCCAGCAGCTCCGGCTCCCATCAAGGACCGTTAGCCAAAAACATTCAGTACTTC. This gives the protein CASSSGSHQGPLAKNIQYF.